Shown below are 2 T cell receptor beta chains from a single sample sequenced in a study of blood T cell repertoires in COVID-19. Here immunoSEQ multiplex PCR was the method, and the copy in TCRdb shows in-frame clones only, minus some. This sample has roughly 62,000 clones; 65% to 85% occur once, and the top ten carry around 9.1%. The sequenced sample consisted of peripheral blood. These receptors came from an elderly man with COVID-19, enrolled during active disease.

This clone qualifies as medium-sized (0.01 to 0.1%). The genes are TRBV15 and TRBJ1-2; D remains ambiguous. The CDR3 covers 13 residues. Trimming removed 2 bases at V and 4 bases at J, with 8 bases between. Germline V CDR1 and CDR2: LNHNV, YYDKDF (reference sequence). CDR3 DNA: TGTGCCACCAGCAGACAACAAACCTATGGCTACACCTTC. Amino acids: CATSRQQTYGYTF.

This chain links TRBV10-1 with TRBJ1-2; a weak D match, TRBD1 (6 bases). The CDR3 has 15 amino acids. The germline CDR1 and CDR2 sequences are WNHNN and SYGVQD (reference sequence). V was trimmed by 6 bases and J by 0 bases, leaving 14 bases between them. This chain's CDR3 is CASSAGTPANYGYTF. For the CDR3, the DNA is TGCGCCAGCAGCGCCGGGACACCAGCTAACTATGGCTACACCTTC.